This T cell receptor beta chain was sequenced during a study of OX40 agonist ivuxolimab in advanced cancers. Study-level background: Melanoma, hepatocellular carcinoma, head and neck or renal cell cancer occurred in dose-escalation patients. Therapy given before enrollment (anti-PD-1, anti-PD-L1 or anti-CTLA-4) was allowed, and around 40% had some. Partial responses were observed in three patients, of whom one had hepatocellular carcinoma and two had cutaneous melanoma. The study's findings and limits: Within 6 weeks, CD4+ and CD8+ blood T cells expanded clonally at 0.1 to 3.0 mg/kg.

The ends lost 6 bases at V and 7 bases at J; junction bases unmatched: 7. The CDR3 length is 14 residues. Germline V CDR1 and CDR2: SEHNR, FQNEAQ (reference sequence). This table comes from immunoSEQ multiplex PCR, and its TCRdb copy is limited to in-frame clones, with some not included. The table includes over 95,000 clones, 90% to 95% detected once. Comment on this clone: Its matching antigen is unknown.

This TCR was sampled from an adult with an advanced solid tumor such as melanoma, head and neck, liver or kidney cancer. The starting material was CD4+ or CD8+ T cells sorted from blood, obtained in a trial of the OX40 agonist ivuxolimab. The chain combines TRBV7-9 with TRBJ2-1; 9 positions agree with TRBD1. The CDR3, as DNA: TGTGCCAGCAGTTTACAGGGGGCGCGGAATGAGCAGTTCTTC. It yields the protein CASSLQGARNEQFF.